This TCR beta chain was sequenced for a study of T cells expressing NK-cell markers. Study-level information: Seropositivity for HCMV was found in seven of the eight sequenced donors, with one seronegative.

Production of TCR beta cDNA relied on 5'RACE template switching with UMIs. After re-calling the 5' RACE reads, TCRdb lists one entry per CDR3 protein, DNA absent. Here the sample table reports about 260,000 distinct CDR3 sequences. About this clonotype: Its antigen is unknown.

Overall study results and limits: Leadership of the CD3+CD56-NKG2C+ fraction also belonged to these clonotypes in several donors.

Germline V CDR1 and CDR2: DFQATT, SNEGSKA (reference sequence). The CDR3 runs 11 residues. The sequenced sample consisted of blood T cells: a sorted CD56 or NKG2C T cell subset, CD4+ or CD8+ T cells, or bulk PBMC T cells (not recorded which). V usage is TRBV20-1 and J usage is TRBJ2-1. The clonotype was recovered from a woman between 18 and 69 years old in good health. CDR3: CSATPDNEQFF.